The 21 T cell receptor beta chains below were found in one sample sequenced in a study of T cells in Graves' hyperthyroidism and ophthalmopathy. Amplified TCR beta CDR3 regions derived from RNA transcripts. TCR CDR3 regions were first amplified by RT-PCR with HTBI primers. TCRdb ran MiXCR on the multiplex PCR reads and lists one entry per CDR3 protein. The data show approximately 690,000 distinct CDR3 sequences, approximately 15% seen once. Sequencing was performed on blood. These receptors came from a woman aged 50 to 65 with Graves' ophthalmopathy.

The chain is built from TRBV6-6 and TRBJ1-1, with a possible D match to TRBD1 (6 bases). Germline CDR1 MNHNY, CDR2 SVGAGI (reference sequence). Trimming cost V 1 base and J 3 bases, with 12 bases left between them. The CDR3 sequence is 15 residues long. The DNA of the CDR3 is TGTGCCAGCAGTTACTTGGGGGCTTCGGACACTGAAGCTTTCTTT. Translated, it gives CASSYLGASDTEAFF.

There are a few counts of this clonotype. This may arise from a read error, as a much more abundant clone is one base away. J is TRBJ2-5 and V is TRBV2; D gene unclear. Looked up from germline, CDR1 is SNHLY and CDR2 is FYNNEI. Trimming left V 6 bases short and J 5 bases short, with 7 bases between. The CDR3 spans 11 residues. Written as DNA, the CDR3 is TGTGCCAGCAGGTTTGGGGAGACCCAGTACTTC. This sequence encodes CASRFGETQYF.

This clonotype was picked up many times. The gene calls are TRBV28 and TRBJ1-6, with 8 bases identical to TRBD1. CDR1 and CDR2 (germline): MDHEN, SYDVKM. V shed 4 bases, J shed 9 bases, and the junction held 11 bases outside the gene matches. The CDR3 extends over 16 amino acids. CDR3 sequence reads: CASSYLGTGLLSPLHF. The CDR3 DNA sequence: TGTGCCAGCAGTTATTTGGGGACAGGACTTCTTTCACCCCTCCACTTT. Full variable domain (missing parts from reference TRBV28 and TRBJ1-6): DVKVTQSSRYLVKRTGEKVFLECVQDMDHENMFWYRQDPGLGLRLIYFSYDVKMKEKGDIPEGYSVSREKKERFSLILESASTNQTSMYLCASSYLGTGLLSPLHFGNGTRLTVT.

This chain connects TRBV18 to TRBJ2-7, with unresolved D. The CDR3 loop spans 16 amino acids. V dropped 2 bases and J dropped 2 bases, with 16 bases sitting between them. The V gene's germline CDR1 is KGHSH and CDR2 LQKENI. CDR3 in amino acids: CASSPSGREETYEQYF. CDR3 DNA: TGTGCCAGCTCACCATCCGGTCGAGAAGAGACCTACGAGCAGTACTTC.

Concerning this clonotype itself: It may be a read error: a sequence one base away is much more abundant. The chain is built from TRBV10-3 and TRBJ1-1; D perhaps matches TRBD1 (6 bases). Germline-derived CDR1 and CDR2 are ENHRY and SYGVKD. The germline V and J ends were trimmed by 3 bases and 10 bases, with 18 bases remaining between them. This CDR3 has 14 residues. The CDR3 sequence is CAISDSNRVFGAFF. Written as DNA, the CDR3 is TGTGCCATCAGTGATTCCAACAGGGTGTTCGGAGCTTTCTTT.

This clonotype has ten or more counts. The V gene is TRBV6-1, the J gene TRBJ2-7; weak D call: TRBD1 (6 bases). The CDR3 loop spans 14 amino acids. Trimming took 5 bases from V and 3 from J, leaving 14 bases between them. Germline V gene lookup returns CDR1 MNHNS and CDR2 SASEGT. Here the CDR3 reads CASSSGQPLYEQYF. CDR3 in DNA: TGTGCCAGCAGTTCCGGACAGCCACTCTACGAGCAGTACTTC.

Many counts were recorded for this clonotype. CDR3 region: CASSRRPYGYTF. As DNA, the CDR3 is TGTGCCAGCAGCCGACGGCCCTATGGCTACACCTTC. The chain combines TRBV7-2 with TRBJ1-2; no definite D call. The CDR3 has 12 amino acids. Trimming cost V 5 bases and J 4 bases, with 8 bases left between them. Germline V CDR1 and CDR2: SGHTA, FQGNSA.

This clonotype appeared many times. J is TRBJ1-2 and V is TRBV7-2; D is unclear. Germline lookup yields CDR1 SGHTA and CDR2 FQGNSA. The CDR3 covers 14 residues. Trimming cost V 4 bases and J 5 bases, with 14 bases left between them. The CDR3, as DNA: TGTGCCAGCAGCTCTCCGGGGAGATCATATGGCTACACCTTC. It is translated as CASSSPGRSYGYTF.

This clonotype came up many times. The V call is TRBV7-9, the J call TRBJ2-7; D gene unclear. V lost 1 base and J 2 bases, leaving 12 bases between the germline ends. From germline, CDR1 is SEHNR and CDR2 FQNEAQ (reference sequence). The CDR3 is made up of 15 amino acids. Here the CDR3 reads CASSLGGEPTYEQYF. As DNA, the CDR3 is TGTGCCAGCAGCTTAGGAGGAGAACCCACCTACGAGCAGTACTTC.

In its sample, this clonotype was seen a few times. The chain combines TRBV10-3 with TRBJ1-4; D gene ambiguous. Germline CDR1 and CDR2: ENHRY and SYGVKD. V lost 2 bases and J lost 7, with 5 bases in between. There are 12 residues in the CDR3. CDR3 DNA sequence: TGTGCCATCAGTGAGGAGGGTGAAAAACTGTTTTTT. Protein sequence: CAISEEGEKLFF.

The rearrangement links TRBV28 to TRBJ2-7; no clear D gene. Germline V lookup: CDR1 MDHEN, CDR2 SYDVKM. The V end was cut by 7 bases, the J end by 3 bases, with 10 bases between. The CDR3 runs 12 residues. In nucleotides, the CDR3 is TGTGCCAGCAATCCGGGCTTCTACGAGCAGTACTTC. Amino acid sequence: CASNPGFYEQYF.

This clonotype was observed many times. CDR3 DNA sequence: TGTGCCAGCAGACGAAGGGTCACCTACGAGCAGTACTTC. It codes for CASRRRVTYEQYF. V gene TRBV6-1 combines with J gene TRBJ2-7; no clear D. The CDR3 is made up of 13 amino acids. Trimming cost V 6 bases and J 2 bases, with 11 bases left between them. Looked up from germline, CDR1 is MNHNS and CDR2 is SASEGT.

This clonotype appeared a few times. V usage is TRBV12-3 or TRBV12-4 and J usage is TRBJ2-2; TRBD2 is a possible D gene (6 bases). The V and J ends lost 3 bases and 3 bases respectively, with 14 bases between them. The CDR3 runs to 16 residues. CDR3 protein: CASSLRDLRYTGELFF. CDR3 DNA sequence: TGTGCCAGCAGTTTGCGGGACCTACGGTACACCGGGGAGCTGTTTTTT.

This rearrangement joins TRBV11-2 to TRBJ2-7; 8 bases match TRBD2. This CDR3 comprises 15 residues. The germline V gene has CDR1 SGHAT and CDR2 FQNNGV. The V segment lost 5 bases and the J segment 2 bases; nucleotides outside the gene matches: 8. The CDR3 DNA sequence: TGTGCCAGCAGCCGTATAGCGGGACCTCCCTACGAGCAGTACTTC. It specifies CASSRIAGPPYEQYF.

This clonotype has a count of ten or more. The chain's CDR3 is CSAISFGTGAYNEQFF. CDR3 bases: TGCAGTGCTATTTCGTTTGGGACAGGGGCCTACAATGAGCAGTTCTTC. V and J are TRBV20-1 and TRBJ2-1; 10 nucleotides line up with TRBD1. The junction had 8 bases not matched to a gene; V was cut back by 4 bases and J by 2 bases. This CDR3 is built from 16 residues. The V gene's germline CDR1 is DFQATT and CDR2 SNEGSKA (reference sequence).

The rearrangement uses TRBV27 and TRBJ2-1; 11 nucleotides line up with TRBD2. V lost 4 bases, J lost 10 bases, and 9 bases stayed unmatched. CDR1 and CDR2 (germline): MNHEY, SMNVEV (reference sequence). The CDR3 sequence is 15 residues long. The CDR3 loop reads CASSYGLAGGWEQFF. Here the CDR3 DNA reads TGTGCCAGCAGTTACGGACTAGCGGGCGGCTGGGAGCAGTTCTTC.

This clonotype was counted ten times or more. This sequence joins TRBV7-9 and TRBJ2-7, with D perhaps matching TRBD1 (5 bases). Germline V lookup: CDR1 SEHNR, CDR2 FQNEAQ (reference sequence). The CDR3 extends over 15 amino acids. V was clipped by 1 base and J by 1 base, with 11 bases between them. CDR3 sequence: CASSLGRGRSYEQYF. The CDR3 DNA is TGTGCCAGCAGCTTAGGAAGGGGCAGATCCTACGAGCAGTACTTC.

The sample holds many counts of this clonotype. The V call is TRBV20-1, the J call TRBJ2-1; the D gene is possibly TRBD2 (5 bases). CDR1 and CDR2 from the germline V gene are DFQATT and SNEGSKA (reference sequence). Trimming shortened V by 1 base and J by 8 bases, and 12 bases separated the two germline ends. This CDR3 is built from 13 residues. CDR3 protein: CSARGRGVDEQFF. The DNA of the CDR3 is TGCAGTGCTAGAGGTCGGGGAGTGGATGAGCAGTTCTTC.

This clonotype was seen repeatedly, ten times or more. The V gene is TRBV6-5, the J gene TRBJ2-7; TRBD2 agrees at 8 bases. J gave up 5 bases and V 0 bases, and 6 bases lay outside the gene matches. This CDR3 is built from 15 residues. CDR1 MNHEY and CDR2 SVGAGI come from the germline V gene. The CDR3 DNA reads TGTGCCAGCAGTTACTCTCCCAGCGGGAGCGACGAGCAGTACTTC. Translating gives CASSYSPSGSDEQYF.

V gene TRBV6-1 combines with J gene TRBJ2-7; TRBD1 is a possible D gene (5 bases). This CDR3 region has 14 residues. Trimming took off 5 bases at V and 7 bases at J, with 18 bases between the two ends. Germline V gene data show CDR1 as MNHNS and CDR2 as SASEGT. CDR3 region: CASSPDRFYREQYF. The DNA of the CDR3 is TGTGCCAGCAGTCCCGACAGATTTTACAGGGAGCAGTACTTC.

This clonotype appeared a few times. This chain connects TRBV24-1 to TRBJ1-1, with D hard to call. The germline CDR1 and CDR2 sequences are KGHDR and SFDVKD. This CDR3 is built from 13 residues. The V and J ends lost 3 bases and 1 base respectively, with 5 bases between them. CDR3: CATSDVGNTEAFF. The CDR3, as DNA: TGTGCCACCAGTGATGTGGGGAACACTGAAGCTTTCTTT.